Here is one TCR beta chain with its context. The V and J ends lost 1 base and 0 bases respectively, with 12 bases between them. The CDR3 is 16 amino acids. CDR1 is MGHDK, CDR2 SYGVNS, per germline. These data are taken from a study of cytotoxic CD8 clonotypes in ibrutinib-treated CLL. About the study: Partial responders roughly 25, complete 2; around twelve progressed and some 14 stayed in remission by median about 5.5 years.

Here immunoSEQ multiplex PCR was the method, and the copy in TCRdb shows in-frame clones only, minus some. Found here are 250,000 to 350,000 clones, about 72% of them singletons; the top ten hold about 5.7%. The source of this sequence is a human donor with chronic lymphocytic leukemia. Sequencing was performed on PBMCs, taken at disease progression, from a patient treated with ibrutinib. This chain joins TRBV25-1 and TRBJ2-5; D may be TRBD1 or TRBD2 (5 bases each). For the CDR3, the DNA is TGTGCCAGCAGTGAATTAGGGACCCTGTACCAAGAGACCCAGTACTTC. Its protein is CASSELGTLYQETQYF. Full variable domain (rest looked up from reference TRBV25-1 and TRBJ2-5): EADIYQTPRYLVIGTGKKITLECSQTMGHDKMYWYQQDPGMELHLIHYSYGVNSTEKGDLSSESTVSRIRTEHFPLTLESARPSHTSQYLCASSELGTLYQETQYFGPGTRLLVL.